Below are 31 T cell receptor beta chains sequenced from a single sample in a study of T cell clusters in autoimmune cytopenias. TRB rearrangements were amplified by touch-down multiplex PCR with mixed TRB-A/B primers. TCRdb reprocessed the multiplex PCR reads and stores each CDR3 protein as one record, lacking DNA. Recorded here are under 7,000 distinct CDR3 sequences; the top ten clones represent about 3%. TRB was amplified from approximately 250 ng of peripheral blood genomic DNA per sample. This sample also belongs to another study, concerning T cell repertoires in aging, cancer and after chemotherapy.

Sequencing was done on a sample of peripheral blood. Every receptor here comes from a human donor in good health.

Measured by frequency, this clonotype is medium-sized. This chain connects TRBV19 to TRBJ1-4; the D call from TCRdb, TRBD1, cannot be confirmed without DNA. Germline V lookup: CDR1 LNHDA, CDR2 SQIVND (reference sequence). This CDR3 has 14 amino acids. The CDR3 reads CASSTPGPSEKLFF.

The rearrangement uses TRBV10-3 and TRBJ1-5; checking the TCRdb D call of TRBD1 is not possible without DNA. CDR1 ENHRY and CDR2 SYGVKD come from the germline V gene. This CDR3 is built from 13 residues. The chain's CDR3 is CAISDQTDQPQHF.

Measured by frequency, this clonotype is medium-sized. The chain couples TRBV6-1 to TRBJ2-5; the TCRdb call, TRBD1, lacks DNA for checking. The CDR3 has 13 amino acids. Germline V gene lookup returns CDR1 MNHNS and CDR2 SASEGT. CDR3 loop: CASSEVGAETQYF.

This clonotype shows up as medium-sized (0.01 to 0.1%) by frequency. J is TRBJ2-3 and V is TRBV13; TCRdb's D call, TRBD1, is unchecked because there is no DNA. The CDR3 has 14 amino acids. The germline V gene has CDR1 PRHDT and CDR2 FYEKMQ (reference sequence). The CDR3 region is CASSFGQGTDTQYF.

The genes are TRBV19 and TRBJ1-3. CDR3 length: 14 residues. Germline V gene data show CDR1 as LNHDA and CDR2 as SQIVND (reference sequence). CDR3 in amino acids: CASSILGSGNTIYF. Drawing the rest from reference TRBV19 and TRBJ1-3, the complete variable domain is DGGITQSPKYLFRKEGQNVTLSCEQNLNHDAMYWYRQDPGQGLRLIYYSQIVNDFQKGDIAEGYSVSREKKESFPLTVTSAQKNPTAFYLCASSILGSGNTIYFGEGSWLTVV.

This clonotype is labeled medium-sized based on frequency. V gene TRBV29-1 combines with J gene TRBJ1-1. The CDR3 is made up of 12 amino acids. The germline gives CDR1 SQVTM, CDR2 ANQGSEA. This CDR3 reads CSGTDGNTEAFF.

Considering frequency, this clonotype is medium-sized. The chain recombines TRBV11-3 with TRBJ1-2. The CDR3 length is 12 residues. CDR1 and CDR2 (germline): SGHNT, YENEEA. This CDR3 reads CASSLSGDGYTF.

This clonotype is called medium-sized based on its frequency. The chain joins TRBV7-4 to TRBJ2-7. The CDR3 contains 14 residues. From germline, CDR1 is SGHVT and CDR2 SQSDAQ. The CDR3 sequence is CASNQCASRYEQYF. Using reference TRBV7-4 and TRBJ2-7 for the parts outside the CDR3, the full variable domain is GAGVSQSPRYKVAKRGRDVALRCDSISGHVTLYWYRQTLGQGSEVLTYSQSDAQRDKSGRPSGRFSAERPERSVSTLKIQRTEQGDSAVYLCASNQCASRYEQYFGPGTRLTVT.

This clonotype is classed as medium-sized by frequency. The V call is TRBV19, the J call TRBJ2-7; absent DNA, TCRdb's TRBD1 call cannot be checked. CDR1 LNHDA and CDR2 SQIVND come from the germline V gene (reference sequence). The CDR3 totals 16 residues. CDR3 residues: CASSLTGQAGNLGQYF. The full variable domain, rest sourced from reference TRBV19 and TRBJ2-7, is DGGITQSPKYLFRKEGQNVTLSCEQNLNHDAMYWYRQDPGQGLRLIYYSQIVNDFQKGDIAEGYSVSREKKESFPLTVTSAQKNPTAFYLCASSLTGQAGNLGQYFGPGTRLTVT.

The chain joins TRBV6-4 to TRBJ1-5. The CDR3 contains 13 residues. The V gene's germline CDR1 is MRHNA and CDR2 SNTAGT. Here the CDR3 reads CASSFGVGQPQHF.

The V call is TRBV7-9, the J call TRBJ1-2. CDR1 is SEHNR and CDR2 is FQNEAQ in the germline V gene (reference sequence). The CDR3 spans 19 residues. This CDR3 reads CASSLGTEGLRGTGIGYTF.

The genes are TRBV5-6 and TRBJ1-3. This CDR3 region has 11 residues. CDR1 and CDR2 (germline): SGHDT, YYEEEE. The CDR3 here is CASSLRNTIYF. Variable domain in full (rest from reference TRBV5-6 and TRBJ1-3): DAGVTQSPTHLIKTRGQQVTLRCSPKSGHDTVSWYQQALGQGPQFIFQYYEEEERQRGNFPDRFSGHQFPNYSSELNVNALLLGDSALYLCASSLRNTIYFGEGSWLTVV.

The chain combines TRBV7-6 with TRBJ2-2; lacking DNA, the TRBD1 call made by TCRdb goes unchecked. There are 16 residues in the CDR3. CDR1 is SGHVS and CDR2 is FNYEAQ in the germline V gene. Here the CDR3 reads CASSLVPGGVIGELFF.

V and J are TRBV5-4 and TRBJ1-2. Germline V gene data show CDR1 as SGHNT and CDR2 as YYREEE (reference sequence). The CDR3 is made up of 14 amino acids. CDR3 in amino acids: CASTNIGENYGYTF.

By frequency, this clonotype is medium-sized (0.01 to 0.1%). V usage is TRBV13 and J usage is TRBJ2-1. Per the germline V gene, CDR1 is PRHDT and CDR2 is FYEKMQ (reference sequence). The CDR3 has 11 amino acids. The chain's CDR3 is CASSSRNEQFF. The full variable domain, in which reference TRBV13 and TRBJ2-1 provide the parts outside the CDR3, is AAGVIQSPRHLIKEKRETATLKCYPIPRHDTVYWYQQGPGQDPQFLISFYEKMQSDKGSIPDRFSAQQFSDYHSELNMSSLELGDSALYFCASSSRNEQFFGPGTRLTVL.

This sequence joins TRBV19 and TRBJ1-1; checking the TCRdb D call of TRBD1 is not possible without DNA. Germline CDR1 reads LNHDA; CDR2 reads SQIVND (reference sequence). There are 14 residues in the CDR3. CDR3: CASRRATANTEAFF.

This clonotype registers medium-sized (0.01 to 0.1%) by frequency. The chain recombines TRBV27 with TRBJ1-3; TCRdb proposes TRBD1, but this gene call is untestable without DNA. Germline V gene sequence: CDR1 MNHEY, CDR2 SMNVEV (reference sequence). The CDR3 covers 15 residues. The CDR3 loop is CASSLRTGPGNTIYF.

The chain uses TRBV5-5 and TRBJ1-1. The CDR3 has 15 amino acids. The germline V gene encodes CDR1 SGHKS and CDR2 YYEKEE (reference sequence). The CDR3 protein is CASSRELSGLLEAFF.

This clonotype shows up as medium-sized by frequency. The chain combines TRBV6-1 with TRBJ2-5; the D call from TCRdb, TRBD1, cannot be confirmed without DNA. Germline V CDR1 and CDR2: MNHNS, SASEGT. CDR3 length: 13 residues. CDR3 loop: CASSSTGQETQYF.

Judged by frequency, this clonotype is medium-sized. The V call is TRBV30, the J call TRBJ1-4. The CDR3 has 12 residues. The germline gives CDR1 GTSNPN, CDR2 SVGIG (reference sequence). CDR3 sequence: CAWGATNEKLFF.

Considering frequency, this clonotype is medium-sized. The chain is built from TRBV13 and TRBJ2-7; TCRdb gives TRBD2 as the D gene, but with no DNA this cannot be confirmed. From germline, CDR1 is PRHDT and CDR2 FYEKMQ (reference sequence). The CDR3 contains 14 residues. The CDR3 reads CASSPAGLGYEQYF.

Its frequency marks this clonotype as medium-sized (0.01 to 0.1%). The CDR3 sequence: CSVNGGVDQPQHF. This chain uses TRBV29-1 with TRBJ1-5; lacking DNA, the TRBD1 call made by TCRdb goes unchecked. The CDR3 has 13 residues. The germline gives CDR1 SQVTM, CDR2 ANQGSEA.

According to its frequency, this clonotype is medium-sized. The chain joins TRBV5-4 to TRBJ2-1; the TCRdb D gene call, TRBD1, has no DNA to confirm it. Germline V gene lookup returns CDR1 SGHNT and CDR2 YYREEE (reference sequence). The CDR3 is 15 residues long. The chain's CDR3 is CASSLVGEARNEQFF.

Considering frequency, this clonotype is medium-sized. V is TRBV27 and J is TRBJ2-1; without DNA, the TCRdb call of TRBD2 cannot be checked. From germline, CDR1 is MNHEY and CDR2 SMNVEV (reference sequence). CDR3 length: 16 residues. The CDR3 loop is CASKSRLAVSYNEQFF.

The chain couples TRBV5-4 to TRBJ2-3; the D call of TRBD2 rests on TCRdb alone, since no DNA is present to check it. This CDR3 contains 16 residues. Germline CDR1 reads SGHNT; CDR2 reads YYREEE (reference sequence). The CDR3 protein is CASSLGEVAGGDTQYF. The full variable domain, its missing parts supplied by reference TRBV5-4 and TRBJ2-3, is ETGVTQSPTHLIKTRGQQVTLRCSSQSGHNTVSWYQQALGQGPQFIFQYYREEENGRGNFPPRFSGLQFPNYSSELNVNALELDDSALYLCASSLGEVAGGDTQYFGPGTRLTVL.

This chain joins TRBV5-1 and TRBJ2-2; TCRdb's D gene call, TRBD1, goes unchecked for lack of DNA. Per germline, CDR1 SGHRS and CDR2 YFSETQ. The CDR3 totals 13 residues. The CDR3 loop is CASSSPGAGELFF.

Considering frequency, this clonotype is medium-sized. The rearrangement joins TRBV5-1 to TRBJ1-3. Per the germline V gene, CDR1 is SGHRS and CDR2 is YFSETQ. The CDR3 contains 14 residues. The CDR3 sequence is CASKEGSTGNTIYF.

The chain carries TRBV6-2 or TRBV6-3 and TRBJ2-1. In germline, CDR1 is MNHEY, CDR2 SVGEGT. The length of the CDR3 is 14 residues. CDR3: CASSYSAVNNEQFF.

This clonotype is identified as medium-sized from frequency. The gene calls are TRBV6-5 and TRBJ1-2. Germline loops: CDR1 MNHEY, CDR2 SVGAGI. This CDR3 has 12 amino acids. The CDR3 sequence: CASSRGFYGYTF.

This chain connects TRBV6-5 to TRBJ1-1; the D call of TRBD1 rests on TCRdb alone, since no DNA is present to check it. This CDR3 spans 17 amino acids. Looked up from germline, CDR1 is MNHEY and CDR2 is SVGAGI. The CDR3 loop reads CASSSPGGTQGNTEAFF.

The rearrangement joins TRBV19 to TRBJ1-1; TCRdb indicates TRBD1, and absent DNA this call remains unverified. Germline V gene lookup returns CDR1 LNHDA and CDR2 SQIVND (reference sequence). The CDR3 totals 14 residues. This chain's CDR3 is CASRLGQGIPEAFF. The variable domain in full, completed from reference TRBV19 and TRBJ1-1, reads DGGITQSPKYLFRKEGQNVTLSCEQNLNHDAMYWYRQDPGQGLRLIYYSQIVNDFQKGDIAEGYSVSREKKESFPLTVTSAQKNPTAFYLCASRLGQGIPEAFFGQGTRLTVV.